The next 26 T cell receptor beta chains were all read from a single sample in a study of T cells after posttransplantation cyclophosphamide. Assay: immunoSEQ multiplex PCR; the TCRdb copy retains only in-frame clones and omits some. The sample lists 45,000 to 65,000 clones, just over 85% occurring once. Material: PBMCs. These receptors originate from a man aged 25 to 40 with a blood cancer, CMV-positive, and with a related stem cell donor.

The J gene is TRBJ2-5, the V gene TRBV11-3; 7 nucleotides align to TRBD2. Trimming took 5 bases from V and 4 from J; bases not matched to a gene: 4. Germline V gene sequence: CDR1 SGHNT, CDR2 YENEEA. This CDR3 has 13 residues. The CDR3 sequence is CASSPRGGETQYF. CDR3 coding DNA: TGTGCCAGCAGCCCCCGCGGGGGAGAGACCCAGTACTTC.

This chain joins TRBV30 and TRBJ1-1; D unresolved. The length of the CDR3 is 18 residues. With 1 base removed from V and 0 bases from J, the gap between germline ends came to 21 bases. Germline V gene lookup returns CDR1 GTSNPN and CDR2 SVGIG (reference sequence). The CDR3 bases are TGTGCCTGGAGTGCCTTCGGTCAGTCCGGGGTTTTGAACACTGAAGCTTTCTTT. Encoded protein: CAWSAFGQSGVLNTEAFF. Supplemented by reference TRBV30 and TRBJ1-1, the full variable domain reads SQTIHQWPATLVQPVGSPLSLECTVEGTSNPNLYWYRQAAGRGLQLLFYSVGIGQISSEVPQNLSASRPQDRQFILSSKKLLLSDSGFYLCAWSAFGQSGVLNTEAFFGQGTRLTVV.

CDR3 in DNA: TGTGCCAGCAGTTTAGAGCCAACAGGGGTTACTGAAGCTTTCTTT. Its translation: CASSLEPTGVTEAFF. The chain uses TRBV27 and TRBJ1-1; TRBD1 matches at 7 bases. With V trimmed by 2 bases and J by 5 bases, 8 bases remained unmatched. This CDR3 contains 15 residues. CDR1 is MNHEY and CDR2 is SMNVEV in the germline V gene (reference sequence).

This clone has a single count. The CDR3, as DNA: TGTGCCAGCAGCTTAGTCCCAGGGGGCACTGAAGCTTTCTTT. Amino acid sequence: CASSLVPGGTEAFF. The chain carries TRBV7-2 and TRBJ1-1, with 7 bases identical to TRBD1. This CDR3 comprises 14 residues. Germline CDR1 reads SGHTA; CDR2 reads FQGNSA. V lost 1 base, J lost 4 bases, and 3 bases stayed unmatched.

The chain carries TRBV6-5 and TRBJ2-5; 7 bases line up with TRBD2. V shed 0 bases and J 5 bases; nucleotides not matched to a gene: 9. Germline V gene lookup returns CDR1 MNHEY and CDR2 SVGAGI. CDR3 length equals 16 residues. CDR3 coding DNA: TGTGCCAGCAGTTACTCGGGGGGAGGGAGGTTTGAGACCCAGTACTTC. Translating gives CASSYSGGGRFETQYF.

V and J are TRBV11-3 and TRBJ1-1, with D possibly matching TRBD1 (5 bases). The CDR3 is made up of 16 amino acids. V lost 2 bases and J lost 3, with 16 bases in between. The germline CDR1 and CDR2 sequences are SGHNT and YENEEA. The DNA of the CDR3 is TGTGCCAGCAGCTTATATACCCCCGAAGGGGACACTGAAGCTTTCTTT. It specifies CASSLYTPEGDTEAFF.

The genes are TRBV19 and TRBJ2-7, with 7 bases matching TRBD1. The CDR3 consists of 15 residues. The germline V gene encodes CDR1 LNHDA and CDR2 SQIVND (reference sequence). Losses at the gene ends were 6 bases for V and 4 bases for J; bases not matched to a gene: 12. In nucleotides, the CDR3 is TGTGCCAGTAGCGACCTGATGGGACAGCGATACGAGCAGTACTTC. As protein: CASSDLMGQRYEQYF. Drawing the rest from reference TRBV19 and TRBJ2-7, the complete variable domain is DGGITQSPKYLFRKEGQNVTLSCEQNLNHDAMYWYRQDPGQGLRLIYYSQIVNDFQKGDIAEGYSVSREKKESFPLTVTSAQKNPTAFYLCASSDLMGQRYEQYFGPGTRLTVT.

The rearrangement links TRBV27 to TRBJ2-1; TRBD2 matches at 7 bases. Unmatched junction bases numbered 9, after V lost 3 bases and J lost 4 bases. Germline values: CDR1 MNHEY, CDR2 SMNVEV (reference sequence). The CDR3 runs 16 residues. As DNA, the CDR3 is TGTGCCAGCAGTTTCTCAGCGGGGAGGTTTTACAATGAGCAGTTCTTC. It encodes CASSFSAGRFYNEQFF.

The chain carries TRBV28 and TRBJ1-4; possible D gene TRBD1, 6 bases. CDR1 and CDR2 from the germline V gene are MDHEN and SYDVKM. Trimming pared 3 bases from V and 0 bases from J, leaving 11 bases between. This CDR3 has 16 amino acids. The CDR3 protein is CASSFSRGATNEKLFF. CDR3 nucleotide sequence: TGTGCCAGCAGTTTCTCCAGGGGTGCAACTAATGAAAAACTGTTTTTT.

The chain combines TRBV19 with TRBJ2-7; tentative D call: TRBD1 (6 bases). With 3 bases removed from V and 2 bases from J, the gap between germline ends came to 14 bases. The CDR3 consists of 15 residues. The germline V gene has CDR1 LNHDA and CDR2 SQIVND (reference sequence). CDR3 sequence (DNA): TGTGCCAGTAGTATTCAGGGGTTGGTACCCTACGAGCAGTACTTC. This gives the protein CASSIQGLVPYEQYF.

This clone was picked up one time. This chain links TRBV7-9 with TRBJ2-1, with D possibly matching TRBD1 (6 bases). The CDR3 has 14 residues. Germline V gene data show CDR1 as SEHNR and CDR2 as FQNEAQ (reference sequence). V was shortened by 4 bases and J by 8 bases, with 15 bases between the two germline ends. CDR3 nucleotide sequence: TGTGCCAGCAGCTACGAGGGTAAGGGGGATGAGCAGTTCTTC. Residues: CASSYEGKGDEQFF.

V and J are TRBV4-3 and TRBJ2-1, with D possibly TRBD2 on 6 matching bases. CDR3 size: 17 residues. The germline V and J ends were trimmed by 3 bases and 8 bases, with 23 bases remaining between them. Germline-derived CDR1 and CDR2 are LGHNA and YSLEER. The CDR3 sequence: CASSQGRDFLREDEQFF. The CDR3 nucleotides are TGCGCCAGCAGCCAGGGACGGGACTTCCTGCGTGAGGATGAGCAGTTCTTC.

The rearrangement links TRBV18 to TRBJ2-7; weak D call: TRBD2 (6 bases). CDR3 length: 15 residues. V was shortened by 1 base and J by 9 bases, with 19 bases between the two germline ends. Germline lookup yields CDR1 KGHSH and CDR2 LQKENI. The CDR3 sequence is CASSPRSVLTSLQYF. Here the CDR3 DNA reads TGTGCCAGCTCACCACGTTCGGTCCTGACTAGTCTGCAGTACTTC.

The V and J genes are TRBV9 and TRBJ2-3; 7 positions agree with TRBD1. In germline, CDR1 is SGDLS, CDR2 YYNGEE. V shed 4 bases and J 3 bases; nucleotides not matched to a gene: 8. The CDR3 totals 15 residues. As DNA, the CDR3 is TGTGCCAGCAGCTTAACAGGGGACAAGACAGATACGCAGTATTTT. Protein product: CASSLTGDKTDTQYF. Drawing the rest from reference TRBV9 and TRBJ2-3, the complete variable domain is DSGVTQTPKHLITATGQRVTLRCSPRSGDLSVYWYQQSLDQGLQFLIQYYNGEERAKGNILERFSAQQFPDLHSELNLSSLELGDSALYFCASSLTGDKTDTQYFGPGTRLTVL.

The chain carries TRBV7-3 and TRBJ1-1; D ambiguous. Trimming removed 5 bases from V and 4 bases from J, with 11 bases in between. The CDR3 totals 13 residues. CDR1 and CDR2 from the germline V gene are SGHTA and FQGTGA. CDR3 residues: CASSQEVATEAFF. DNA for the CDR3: TGTGCCAGCAGCCAGGAAGTGGCCACTGAAGCTTTCTTT.

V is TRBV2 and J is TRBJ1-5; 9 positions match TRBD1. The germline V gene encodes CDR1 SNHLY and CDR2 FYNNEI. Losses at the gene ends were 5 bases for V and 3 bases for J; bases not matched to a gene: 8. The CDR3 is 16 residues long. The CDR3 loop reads CASSRDRELLNQPQHF. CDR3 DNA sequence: TGTGCCAGCAGTAGGGACAGGGAGCTTCTCAATCAGCCCCAGCATTTT.

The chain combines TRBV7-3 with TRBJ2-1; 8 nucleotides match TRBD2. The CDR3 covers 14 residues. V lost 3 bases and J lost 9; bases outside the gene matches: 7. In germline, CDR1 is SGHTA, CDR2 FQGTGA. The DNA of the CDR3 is TGTGCCAGCAGCTTGACGGCGGGAGGTCGTGAGCAGTTCTTC. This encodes CASSLTAGGREQFF. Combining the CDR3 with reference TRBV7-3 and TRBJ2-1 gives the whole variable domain GAGVSQTPSNKVTEKGKYVELRCDPISGHTALYWYRQSLGQGPEFLIYFQGTGAADDSGLPNDRFFAVRPEGSVSTLKIQRTERGDSAVYLCASSLTAGGREQFFGPGTRLTVL.

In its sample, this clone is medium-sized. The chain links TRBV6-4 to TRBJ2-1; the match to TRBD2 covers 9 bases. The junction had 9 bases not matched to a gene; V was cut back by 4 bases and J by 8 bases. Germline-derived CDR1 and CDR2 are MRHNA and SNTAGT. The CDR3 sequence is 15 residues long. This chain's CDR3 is CASSVTAGGADEQFF. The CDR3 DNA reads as TGTGCCAGCAGTGTCACCGCGGGGGGGGCCGATGAGCAGTTCTTC.

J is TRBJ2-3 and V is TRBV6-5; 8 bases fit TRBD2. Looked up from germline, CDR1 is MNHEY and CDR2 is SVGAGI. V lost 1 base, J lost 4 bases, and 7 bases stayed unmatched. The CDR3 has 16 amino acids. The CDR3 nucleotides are TGTGCCAGCAGTTACTGGAGCGGGAGTACGGCAGATACGCAGTATTTT. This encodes CASSYWSGSTADTQYF.

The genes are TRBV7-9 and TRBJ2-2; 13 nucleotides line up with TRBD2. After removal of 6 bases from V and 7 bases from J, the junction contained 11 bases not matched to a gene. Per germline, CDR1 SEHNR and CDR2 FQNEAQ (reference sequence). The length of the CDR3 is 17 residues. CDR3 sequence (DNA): TGTGCCAGCAGTTCTCGACTAGCGGGAGGAGTCGGCGGGGAGCTGTTTTTT. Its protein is CASSSRLAGGVGGELFF.

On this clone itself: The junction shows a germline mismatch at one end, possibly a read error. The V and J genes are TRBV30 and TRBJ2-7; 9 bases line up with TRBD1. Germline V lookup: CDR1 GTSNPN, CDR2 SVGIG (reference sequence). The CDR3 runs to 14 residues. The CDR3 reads CAWTVTPGQGVYAF. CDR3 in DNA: TGTGCCTGGACCGTGACCCCGGGACAGGGAGTTTACGCATTC.

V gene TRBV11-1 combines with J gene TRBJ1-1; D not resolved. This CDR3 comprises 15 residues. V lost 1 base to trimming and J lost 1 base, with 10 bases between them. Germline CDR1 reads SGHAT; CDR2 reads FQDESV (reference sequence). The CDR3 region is CASSLDGRENTEAFF. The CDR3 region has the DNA TGTGCCAGCAGCTTAGATGGGCGGGAGAACACTGAAGCTTTCTTT. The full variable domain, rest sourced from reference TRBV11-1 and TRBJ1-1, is EAEVAQSPRYKITEKSQAVAFWCDPISGHATLYWYRQILGQGPELLVQFQDESVVDDSQLPKDRFSAERLKGVDSTLKIQPAELGDSAMYLCASSLDGRENTEAFFGQGTRLTVV.

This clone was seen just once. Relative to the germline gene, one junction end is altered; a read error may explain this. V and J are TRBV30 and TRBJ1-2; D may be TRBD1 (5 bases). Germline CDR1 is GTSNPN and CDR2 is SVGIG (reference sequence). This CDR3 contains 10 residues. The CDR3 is CAWASRGTHF. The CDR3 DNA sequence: TGTGCCTGGGCTTCTAGGGGCACCCACTTC.

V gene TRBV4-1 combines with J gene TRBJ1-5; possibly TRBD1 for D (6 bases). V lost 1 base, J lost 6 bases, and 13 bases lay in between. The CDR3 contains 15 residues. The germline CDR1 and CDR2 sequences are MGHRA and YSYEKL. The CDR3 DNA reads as TGCGCCAGCAGCCAAGTGACAGGAATGGGTCAGCCCCAGCATTTT. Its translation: CASSQVTGMGQPQHF.

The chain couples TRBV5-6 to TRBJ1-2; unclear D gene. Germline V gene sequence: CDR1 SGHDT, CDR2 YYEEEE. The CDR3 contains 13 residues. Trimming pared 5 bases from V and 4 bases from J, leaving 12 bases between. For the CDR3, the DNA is TGTGCCAGCAGAGTCCTGGGAGGCTATGGCTACACCTTC. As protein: CASRVLGGYGYTF.

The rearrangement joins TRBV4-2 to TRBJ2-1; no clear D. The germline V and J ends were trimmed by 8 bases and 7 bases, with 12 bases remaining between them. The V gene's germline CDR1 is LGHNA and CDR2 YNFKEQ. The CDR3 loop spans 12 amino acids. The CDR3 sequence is CASQSLTNEQFF. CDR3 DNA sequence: TGTGCCAGCCAATCGCTAACGAATGAGCAGTTCTTC.